This TCR beta chain was sequenced for a study of CD8 T cells in Susac syndrome. In germline, CDR1 is SGHTA, CDR2 FQGTGA. V dropped 5 bases and J dropped 2 bases, with 10 bases sitting between them. The CDR3 spans 15 residues. RNA, at 0.5 to 1 ug, was reverse transcribed with random hexamers. A single record per CDR3 protein comes from TCRdb applying MiXCR to the immunoSEQ multiplex PCR reads. The data contain tens of thousands of distinct CDR3 sequences, roughly 93% of them singletons. Specimen: CD4+ T cells from PBMCs. This clonotype originated in a human donor with Susac syndrome. The rearrangement joins TRBV7-3 to TRBJ2-6; D is possibly TRBD2 (5 bases). CDR3 nucleotide sequence: TGTGCCAGCAGCGATACTAGGGCTGGGGCCAACGTCCTGACTTTC. This translates into CASSDTRAGANVLTF.